One sample yielded the 16 T cell receptor beta chains listed below, sequenced in a study of blood T cell repertoires in COVID-19. Measured with immunoSEQ multiplex PCR; TCRdb has only the in-frame clones, and not every one. The profile shows some 150,000 clones, around nine tenths of them singletons. The sequencing input was peripheral blood. The receptor source for this set is a young man with active or convalescent COVID-19.

The V call is TRBV5-1, the J call TRBJ2-3; 9 positions match TRBD2. Germline trimming cut 2 bases from V and 0 bases from J; bases unmatched to any gene: 7. This CDR3 spans 17 amino acids. From germline, CDR1 is SGHRS and CDR2 YFSETQ. The CDR3 DNA is TGCGCCAGCAGCTTCTTGGGACTAGCAGTTAGCACAGATACGCAGTATTTT. Amino acids: CASSFLGLAVSTDTQYF.

The chain couples TRBV28 to TRBJ1-1, with a tentative D call TRBD1 (5 bases). The CDR3 has 14 residues. V was trimmed by 6 bases and J by 0 bases, leaving 11 bases between them. Germline CDR1 is MDHEN and CDR2 is SYDVKM. CDR3 amino acids: CASRGGVMNTEAFF. Here the CDR3 DNA reads TGTGCCAGCAGGGGGGGGGTGATGAACACTGAAGCTTTCTTT.

CDR3 sequence (DNA): TGTGCCAGCAGAACCCGGGACAAAAGACCAGGGAACTATGGCTACACCTTC. Translated: CASRTRDKRPGNYGYTF. The chain combines TRBV27 with TRBJ1-2; tentative D call: TRBD1 (6 bases). The CDR3 spans 17 residues. V lost 6 bases and J lost 2, with 22 bases in between. Germline CDR1 and CDR2: MNHEY and SMNVEV (reference sequence).

This chain uses TRBV28 with TRBJ2-7; 8 bases are shared with TRBD1. Germline V gives CDR1 MDHEN, CDR2 SYDVKM. Unmatched junction bases numbered 9, after V lost 3 bases and J lost 2 bases. The CDR3 is 16 amino acids. This CDR3 is CASSLGGQGRPYEQYF. The CDR3 region has the DNA TGTGCCAGCAGTTTGGGAGGACAGGGCCGACCCTACGAGCAGTACTTC.

This chain links TRBV2 with TRBJ2-1; 16 bases agree with TRBD2. The germline V gene has CDR1 SNHLY and CDR2 FYNNEI. This CDR3 comprises 16 residues. Trimming cost V 7 bases and J 9 bases; bases outside gene matches: 9. CDR3 nucleotide sequence: TGTGCCAGCATTCACCCGGGACTAGCGGGGGGGTTTGAGCAGTTCTTC. Its protein product is CASIHPGLAGGFEQFF.

CDR3 nucleotides: TGTGCCAGCACCGTTAACGCGGAGGCAGGGGCAGAGACCCAGTACTTC. Its translation is CASTVNAEAGAETQYF. The gene calls are TRBV13 and TRBJ2-5; perhaps TRBD1 as D (6 bases). Trimming pared 7 bases from V and 4 bases from J, leaving 22 bases between. Germline lookup yields CDR1 PRHDT and CDR2 FYEKMQ (reference sequence). The CDR3 totals 16 residues.

This sequence joins TRBV5-4 and TRBJ1-1; D is uncertain. V shed 6 bases and J shed 1 base, with 16 bases lying between them. Germline values: CDR1 SGHNT, CDR2 YYREEE (reference sequence). The CDR3 runs to 15 residues. In DNA form, the CDR3 reads TGTGCCAGCATCCGCTTCGAAGGAGAGAACACTGAAGCTTTCTTT. Protein: CASIRFEGENTEAFF.

This chain joins TRBV5-4 and TRBJ1-1, with D unresolved. The length of the CDR3 is 14 residues. Germline V CDR1 and CDR2: SGHNT, YYREEE (reference sequence). The V end was cut by 0 bases, the J end by 4 bases, with 10 bases between. The DNA of the CDR3 is TGTGCCAGCAGCTTGGATCTAGGGAGCACTGAAGCTTTCTTT. It yields the protein CASSLDLGSTEAFF.

The chain links TRBV2 to TRBJ1-1; TRBD1 matches 7 bases. Germline CDR1 is SNHLY and CDR2 is FYNNEI. The CDR3 has 13 residues. V lost 10 bases to trimming and J lost 0 bases; unmatched junction nucleotides: 5. CDR3 residues: CANQGQMNTEAFF. In DNA, the CDR3 is TGTGCCAACCAGGGACAGATGAACACTGAAGCTTTCTTT.

The chain links TRBV2 to TRBJ1-1, with TRBD1 matching over 7 bases. Germline CDR1 and CDR2: SNHLY and FYNNEI. The V gene end was trimmed by 8 bases and the J gene end by 1 base; junction bases not matched to a gene: 10. CDR3 length equals 15 residues. CDR3 amino acids: CASSFRAGGNTEAFF. The CDR3 DNA reads TGTGCCAGCTCTTTTAGGGCAGGGGGGAACACTGAAGCTTTCTTT.

The V gene is TRBV9, the J gene TRBJ1-2; TRBD1 aligns across 12 bases. Germline V lookup: CDR1 SGDLS, CDR2 YYNGEE. The V and J ends lost 2 bases and 4 bases, in that order; junction bases with no gene match: 6. The CDR3 has 16 residues. The CDR3 DNA reads TGTGCCAGCAGCGTGTCTGGGACAGGGGGCTTCTATGGCTACACCTTC. It codes for CASSVSGTGGFYGYTF.

The rearrangement uses TRBV6-5 and TRBJ1-5; D call uncertain. The CDR3 is 16 residues long. Germline V gene lookup returns CDR1 MNHEY and CDR2 SVGAGI. Trimming took off 0 bases at V and 1 base at J, with 10 bases between the two ends. The DNA of the CDR3 is TGTGCCAGCAGTTACTCGAGAAGCACCAGCAATCAGCCCCAGCATTTT. This codes for CASSYSRSTSNQPQHF.

The V call is TRBV6-4, the J call TRBJ1-1; D is uncertain. Trimming pared 4 bases from V and 2 bases from J, leaving 11 bases between. Per germline, CDR1 MRHNA and CDR2 SNTAGT. The CDR3 covers 14 residues. The CDR3 nucleotides are TGTGCCAGCAGTGCCACTTTCGAAAACACTGAAGCTTTCTTT. Its translation is CASSATFENTEAFF.

The CDR3 DNA reads TGTGCCTGGACACGTAGCGGGAGAGGGTCCCGTACGCAGTATTTT. Its protein product is CAWTRSGRGSRTQYF. The chain recombines TRBV30 with TRBJ2-3; 9 bases align to TRBD2. CDR3 length: 15 amino acids. Germline lookup yields CDR1 GTSNPN and CDR2 SVGIG (reference sequence). J lost 8 bases, V lost 4 bases, and 13 bases had no gene match.

The V gene is TRBV6-1, the J gene TRBJ2-7; maybe TRBD1 (5 bases). The CDR3 is 12 amino acids. CDR1 is MNHNS, CDR2 SASEGT, per germline. The V end was cut by 2 bases, the J end by 5 bases, with 7 bases between. CDR3 sequence reads: CASSEQGHEQYV. CDR3 in DNA: TGTGCCAGCAGTGAACAGGGCCACGAGCAGTACGTC.

There are a few counts of this clone. The chain carries TRBV7-9 and TRBJ2-1; the match to TRBD2 covers 10 bases. Per germline, CDR1 SEHNR and CDR2 FQNEAQ (reference sequence). The CDR3 is 16 amino acids. The V gene end was trimmed by 5 bases and the J gene end by 5 bases; junction bases not matched to a gene: 9. The CDR3 DNA is TGTGCCAGCAGCCTAGACAGCGGGAGGGGGCACAATGAGCAGTTCTTC. It codes for CASSLDSGRGHNEQFF.